This T cell receptor (beta chain) was profiled in a study of shared clonotypes between healthy human individuals. Findings and limits, study-wide: Naive subsets generally exceeded memory subsets in estimated richness.

The table came from immunoSEQ multiplex PCR; TCRdb's copy has only in-frame clones and leaves some out. The sample includes about 2.3 million clones, roughly 93% of them seen just once. Germline CDR1 is SGHTA and CDR2 is FQGTGA. With 5 bases removed from V and 8 bases from J, the gap between germline ends came to 15 bases. The CDR3 has 13 amino acids. This clone has only one observation. What it recognizes is unknown. V and J are TRBV7-3 and TRBJ1-2; D might be TRBD1 (6 bases). Sequenced input: naive CD4+ T cells from PBMCs. Subset defined: CD45RA+ positively selected. The receptor comes from a man aged 18 to 29 in good health. Some clones in this sample may be carry-over from other donors' samples. The CDR3 sequence: CASSNSTGIGYTF. The CDR3 DNA reads TGTGCCAGCAGCAATTCGACAGGAATAGGCTACACCTTC.